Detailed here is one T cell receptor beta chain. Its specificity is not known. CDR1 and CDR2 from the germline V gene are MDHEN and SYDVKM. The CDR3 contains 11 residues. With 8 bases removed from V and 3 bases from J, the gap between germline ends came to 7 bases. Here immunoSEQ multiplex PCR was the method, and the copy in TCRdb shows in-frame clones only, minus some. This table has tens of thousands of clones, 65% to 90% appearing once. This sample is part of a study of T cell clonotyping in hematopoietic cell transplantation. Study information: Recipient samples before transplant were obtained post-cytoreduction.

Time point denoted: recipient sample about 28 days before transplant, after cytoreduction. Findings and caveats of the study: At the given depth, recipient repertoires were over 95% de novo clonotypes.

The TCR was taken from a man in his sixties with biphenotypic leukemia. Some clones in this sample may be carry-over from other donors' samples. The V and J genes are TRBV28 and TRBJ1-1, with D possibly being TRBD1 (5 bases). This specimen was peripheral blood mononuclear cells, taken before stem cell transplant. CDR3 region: CASARDTEAFF. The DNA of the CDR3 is TGTGCCAGCGCCAGGGACACTGAAGCTTTCTTT.